What follows describes a single T cell receptor beta chain. Trimming pared 8 bases from V and 3 bases from J, leaving 11 bases between. This CDR3 has 13 residues. This sample is part of a study of T-cell memory formation after mild COVID-19. Study-level background: TCR clusters were largely donor specific.

5'RACE, which relied on constant-segment primers, yielded TCR alpha and TCR beta cDNA libraries carrying sample barcodes and UMIs. MiXCR, applied by TCRdb to the 5' RACE reads, yields one record per CDR3 protein. The sample carries almost 550,000 distinct CDR3 sequences, about a fifth recorded once. This chain joins TRBV12-3 or TRBV12-4 and TRBJ1-5; perhaps TRBD1 as D (5 bases). This TCR was recovered from an adult woman who had mild COVID-19 (a few samples of this study predate the infection). Cell type and time point are not known. Source material: PBMCs or a T cell subset sorted from them (not recorded which). The CDR3 DNA sequence: TGTGCCAGCCAGGGAGTGAACAATCAGCCCCAGCATTTT. Its translation is CASQGVNNQPQHF.